This is a list of T cell receptor beta chains from one sample in a study of vaccination and CD4 T cells after COVID-19. The antigens for these receptors are not known. TCRdb passed the PCR reads through MiXCR, listing each CDR3 protein once. The table lists more than 20,000 distinct CDR3 sequences, approximately 62% of them singletons. Sequenced material: CD4+ T cells from blood, cultured in vitro. These receptors were taken from a human donor who had recovered from COVID-19. Both conserved end residues are part of each CDR3. Each record gives: clone size, J gene, V gene, D gene, CDR3 protein, CDR3 DNA. A D gene is named only where the DNA matches it firmly. Size values are once, few and many counts, or a class for expanded clones, and some rows have none.

clone size: .; J gene: TRBJ1-1; V gene: TRBV2; D gene: .; CDR3 protein: CASSRAELGTEAFF; CDR3 DNA: TGTGCCAGCAGCCGGGCCGAGCTCGGCACTGAAGCTTTCTTT
clone size: .; J gene: TRBJ1-2; V gene: TRBV18; D gene: .; CDR3 protein: CASSPRQHYGYTF; CDR3 DNA: TGTGCCAGCTCACCGCGACAGCACTATGGCTACACCTTC
clone size: .; J gene: TRBJ2-5; V gene: TRBV7-2; D gene: TRBD1; CDR3 protein: CASSRKGTEGIRTQYF; CDR3 DNA: TGTGCCAGCAGCCGGAAAGGGACAGAAGGAATCAGGACCCAGTACTTC
clone size: .; J gene: TRBJ1-1; V gene: TRBV7-2; D gene: .; CDR3 protein: CASSLDAGNLNTEAFF; CDR3 DNA: TGTGCCAGCAGCTTAGACGCAGGCAACCTGAACACTGAAGCTTTCTTT
clone size: .; J gene: TRBJ2-5; V gene: TRBV20-1; D gene: .; CDR3 protein: CSASRVGETQYF; CDR3 DNA: TGCAGTGCTAGCAGGGTAGGAGAGACCCAGTACTTC
clone size: once; J gene: TRBJ1-2; V gene: TRBV6-1; D gene: .; CDR3 protein: CASSEGVGDYGYTF; CDR3 DNA: TGTGCCAGCAGTGAAGGGGTCGGAGACTATGGCTACACCTTC
clone size: once; J gene: TRBJ2-7; V gene: TRBV5-1; D gene: .; CDR3 protein: CASSIGTHSYEQYF; CDR3 DNA: TGCGCCAGCAGCATAGGGACGCACTCCTACGAGCAGTACTTC
clone size: .; J gene: TRBJ2-2; V gene: TRBV7-2; D gene: .; CDR3 protein: CASSLRQYTGELFF; CDR3 DNA: TGTGCCAGCAGCTTAAGACAGTACACCGGGGAGCTGTTTTTT
clone size: few; J gene: TRBJ2-7; V gene: TRBV20-1; D gene: TRBD2; CDR3 protein: CSASGRSYEQYF; CDR3 DNA: TGCAGTGCGAGCGGGAGGAGTTACGAGCAGTACTTC
clone size: .; J gene: TRBJ1-1; V gene: TRBV11-3; D gene: TRBD1; CDR3 protein: CASSQGGAAFF; CDR3 DNA: TGTGCCAGCAGCCAGGGGGGAGCAGCTTTCTTT
clone size: .; J gene: TRBJ2-7; V gene: TRBV7-2; D gene: TRBD2; CDR3 protein: CASSQIAGGYEQYF; CDR3 DNA: TGTGCCAGCAGCCAAATAGCGGGGGGGTACGAGCAGTACTTC
clone size: .; J gene: TRBJ2-7; V gene: TRBV5-5; D gene: TRBD1; CDR3 protein: CASSLGPQGQSSYEQYF; CDR3 DNA: TGTGCCAGCAGCTTGGGACCTCAGGGACAGAGCTCCTACGAGCAGTACTTC
clone size: .; J gene: TRBJ1-4; V gene: TRBV7-9; D gene: .; CDR3 protein: CASSTAGHPNEKLFF; CDR3 DNA: TGTGCCAGCAGCACCGCGGGACACCCTAATGAAAAACTGTTTTTT
clone size: few; J gene: TRBJ1-2; V gene: TRBV20-1; D gene: .; CDR3 protein: CSARYSGGADYTF; CDR3 DNA: TGCAGTGCTAGATATTCGGGAGGCGCGGACTACACCTTC
clone size: .; J gene: TRBJ2-3; V gene: TRBV5-4; D gene: TRBD2; CDR3 protein: CASSGREAGTDTQYF; CDR3 DNA: TGTGCCAGCAGCGGACGGGAGGCCGGCACAGATACGCAGTATTTT
clone size: .; J gene: TRBJ1-1; V gene: TRBV18; D gene: .; CDR3 protein: CASSQSGISGTEAFF; CDR3 DNA: TGTGCCAGCTCACAATCAGGGATTTCGGGCACTGAAGCTTTCTTT
clone size: .; J gene: TRBJ2-7; V gene: TRBV9; D gene: TRBD1; CDR3 protein: CASSARTGVYEQYF; CDR3 DNA: TGTGCCAGCAGCGCGCGGACAGGGGTCTACGAGCAGTACTTC
clone size: .; J gene: TRBJ2-7; V gene: TRBV6-2/TRBV6-3; D gene: .; CDR3 protein: CASSYIEAPYEQYF; CDR3 DNA: TGTGCCAGCAGTTATATCGAGGCCCCCTACGAGCAGTACTTC
clone size: .; J gene: TRBJ2-1; V gene: TRBV24-1; D gene: TRBD2; CDR3 protein: CATSDSDGRDDNEQFF; CDR3 DNA: TGTGCCACCAGTGATTCAGACGGGAGGGATGACAATGAGCAGTTCTTC
clone size: .; J gene: TRBJ2-5; V gene: TRBV27; D gene: .; CDR3 protein: CASSLSRNMQTQYF; CDR3 DNA: TGTGCCAGCAGCCTCTCTCGAAATATGCAGACCCAGTACTTC
clone size: .; J gene: TRBJ1-1; V gene: TRBV20-1; D gene: .; CDR3 protein: CSASARGASNTEAFF; CDR3 DNA: TGCAGTGCTTCAGCCAGGGGAGCCTCGAACACTGAAGCTTTCTTT
clone size: .; J gene: TRBJ2-7; V gene: TRBV7-8; D gene: .; CDR3 protein: CASSRTSAYEQYF; CDR3 DNA: TGTGCCAGCAGCCGCACCTCAGCCTACGAGCAGTACTTC
clone size: once; J gene: TRBJ2-3; V gene: TRBV29-1; D gene: .; CDR3 protein: CSVGRDSTDTQYF; CDR3 DNA: TGCAGCGTTGGCCGGGACTCAACAGATACGCAGTATTTT
clone size: .; J gene: TRBJ1-2; V gene: TRBV30; D gene: .; CDR3 protein: CAWSSVYGYTF; CDR3 DNA: TGTGCCTGGAGTTCGGTCTATGGCTACACCTTC
clone size: .; J gene: TRBJ1-2; V gene: TRBV10-3; D gene: .; CDR3 protein: CAISGRTAYPNYGYTF; CDR3 DNA: TGTGCCATCAGTGGTAGGACAGCATATCCTAACTATGGCTACACCTTC
clone size: .; J gene: TRBJ1-1; V gene: TRBV7-8; D gene: .; CDR3 protein: CASSLAYTEAFF; CDR3 DNA: TGTGCCAGCAGCTTAGCGTACACTGAGGCTTTCTTT
clone size: .; J gene: TRBJ1-2; V gene: TRBV5-4; D gene: TRBD1; CDR3 protein: CASSSPLDRQGTSF; CDR3 DNA: TGTGCCAGCAGCTCCCCATTAGATAGACAGGGGACTTCCTTC
clone size: .; J gene: TRBJ2-5; V gene: TRBV6-2/TRBV6-3; D gene: .; CDR3 protein: CASSSWDDGQETQYF; CDR3 DNA: TGTGCCAGCAGCTCCTGGGACGATGGACAAGAGACCCAGTACTTC
clone size: .; J gene: TRBJ2-7; V gene: TRBV7-6; D gene: .; CDR3 protein: CASSQNSRYEQYF; CDR3 DNA: TGTGCCAGCAGTCAAAACTCCCGGTACGAGCAGTACTTC